This is a list of T cell receptor beta chains from one sample in a study of T cell repertoires in cytomegalovirus infection. TCRdb called the reads again in MiXCR, with one record for every CDR3 protein. The sample includes roughly 180,000 distinct CDR3 sequences, about 18% seen only once; the top ten take about 25%. Sequencing was carried out using CD8+ T cells from PBMCs. Receptors originate from a human donor in good health (CMV status not recorded). Some clones in this sample may be carry-over from other donors' samples. Both conserved end residues are part of each CDR3. A D gene is named only where the DNA matches it firmly. Size is stated for part of the rows, as once, few or many counts, or as a class when the clone is expanded.

D gene: .; V gene: TRBV6-2/TRBV6-3; J gene: TRBJ2-7; clone size: few; CDR3 DNA: TGTGCCAGCAGTTACCGGGACATATTCCACGAGCAGTACTTC; CDR3 protein: CASSYRDIFHEQYF
D gene: .; V gene: TRBV7-8; J gene: TRBJ1-4; clone size: many; CDR3 DNA: TGTGCCAGCAGCTTAGGGCAGTCTAATGAAAAACTGTTTTTT; CDR3 protein: CASSLGQSNEKLFF
D gene: TRBD2; V gene: TRBV4-1; J gene: TRBJ2-4; clone size: .; CDR3 DNA: TGCGCCAGCAGCCAGAGGGGAGGGGCGAACATTCAGTACTTC; CDR3 protein: CASSQRGGANIQYF
D gene: .; V gene: TRBV29-1; J gene: TRBJ2-7; clone size: few; CDR3 DNA: TGCAGCCAACGGTATGGTCGGGACAACTCCTACGAGCAGTACTTC; CDR3 protein: CSQRYGRDNSYEQYF
D gene: .; V gene: TRBV28; J gene: TRBJ1-6; clone size: .; CDR3 DNA: TGTGCCAGCAGTGAGCGGCAGACAGAATTTAATTCACCCCTCCACTTT; CDR3 protein: CASSERQTEFNSPLHF
D gene: .; V gene: TRBV29-1; J gene: TRBJ2-1; clone size: .; CDR3 DNA: TGCAGCGTTCCCAGGGAAAATGAGCAGTTCTTC; CDR3 protein: CSVPRENEQFF
D gene: TRBD1; V gene: TRBV9; J gene: TRBJ1-6; clone size: few; CDR3 DNA: TGTGCCAGCAGCGACAGGGGGACCGGGTCACCCCTCCACTTT; CDR3 protein: CASSDRGTGSPLHF
D gene: .; V gene: TRBV25-1; J gene: TRBJ1-2; clone size: .; CDR3 DNA: TGTGCCAGCAGTGGTCAAATGGAAGGCTACACCTTC; CDR3 protein: CASSGQMEGYTF
D gene: .; V gene: TRBV29-1; J gene: TRBJ2-5; clone size: few; CDR3 DNA: TGCAGCACCGGACTTCCAATAGAGACCCAGTACTTC; CDR3 protein: CSTGLPIETQYF
D gene: .; V gene: TRBV28; J gene: TRBJ1-5; clone size: .; CDR3 DNA: TGTGCCAGCAGTTTTAAGACAGCTGGCTGGAGCAATCAGCCCCAGCATTTT; CDR3 protein: CASSFKTAGWSNQPQHF
D gene: .; V gene: TRBV2; J gene: TRBJ2-7; clone size: few; CDR3 DNA: TGTGCCAGCAGTGAAGCTAGGAGTACAGCACCCTACGAGCAGTACTTC; CDR3 protein: CASSEARSTAPYEQYF
D gene: .; V gene: TRBV7-2; J gene: TRBJ2-7; clone size: .; CDR3 DNA: TGTGCCAGCAGCCCGGGACTCTACTACGAGCAGTACTTC; CDR3 protein: CASSPGLYYEQYF
D gene: .; V gene: TRBV6-2/TRBV6-3; J gene: TRBJ2-7; clone size: .; CDR3 DNA: TGTGCCAGCAGTTACATTCGGCGGGGCTACGAGCAGTACTTC; CDR3 protein: CASSYIRRGYEQYF
D gene: .; V gene: TRBV20-1; J gene: TRBJ2-6; clone size: .; CDR3 DNA: TGCAGTGCTATTCTACAGGGCTTCTCTGGGGCCAACGTCCTGACTTTC; CDR3 protein: CSAILQGFSGANVLTF
D gene: .; V gene: TRBV20-1; J gene: TRBJ1-1; clone size: .; CDR3 DNA: TGCAGTGCCTCGAACACTGAAGCTTTCTTT; CDR3 protein: CSASNTEAFF
D gene: .; V gene: TRBV7-8; J gene: TRBJ1-5; clone size: .; CDR3 DNA: TGTGCCAGCAGCTTCGTCCCAGGGGTCAATCAGCCCCAGCATTTT; CDR3 protein: CASSFVPGVNQPQHF
D gene: .; V gene: TRBV7-9; J gene: TRBJ1-2; clone size: .; CDR3 DNA: TGTGCCAGCAGCCCTCCCAGCCAGGGGCTCCAGAGGCGGTATGGCTACACCTTC; CDR3 protein: CASSPPSQGLQRRYGYTF
D gene: .; V gene: TRBV6-2/TRBV6-3; J gene: TRBJ2-2; clone size: .; CDR3 DNA: TGTGACAGCAGTGAATACAGAAACACCGGGGAGCTGTTTTTT; CDR3 protein: CDSSEYRNTGELFF